This section outlines one TCR beta chain sequence together with its context. It was RNA transcripts that yielded the amplified TCR beta CDR3 regions. Carried out on the TCR CDR3, a first-round RT-PCR used the HTBI primer set. TCRdb independently ran MiXCR on the multiplex PCR reads; one entry per CDR3 protein. The table includes fewer than 650,000 distinct CDR3 sequences, approximately 15% detected once. The entry originates in a study of T cells in Graves' hyperthyroidism and ophthalmopathy. Germline loops: CDR1 MGHRA, CDR2 YSYEKL. J was trimmed by 0 bases and V by 0 bases; bases with no gene match: 3. This CDR3 spans 16 amino acids.

The V and J genes are TRBV4-1 and TRBJ2-7; 9 nucleotides match TRBD2. The specimen was blood. This clonotype was obtained from a woman aged 40 to 50 with Graves' ophthalmopathy. CDR3 amino acids: CASSQETSGLSYEQYF. Written as DNA, the CDR3 is TGCGCCAGCAGCCAAGAGACTAGCGGCCTCTCCTACGAGCAGTACTTC.